This TCR beta chain originates from a study of cytomegalovirus exposure and HLA in healthy donors. Germline loops: CDR1 SGHVS, CDR2 FNYEAQ. The CDR3 is 16 residues long. Trimming removed 4 bases from V and 4 bases from J; junction bases left unmatched: 3. PCR amplification relied on 60 Vbeta primers (plus 13 Jbeta primers). The repertoire was sequenced with immunoSEQ multiplex PCR; TCRdb's copy has only in-frame clones and lacks some. The sample comprises around 250,000 clones, around 81% of which are singletons, and roughly 7.4% rests with the top ten. The rearrangement joins TRBV7-6 to TRBJ2-3, with 15 bases lining up with TRBD2. The receptor comes from a woman in her sixties in good health and CMV-seropositive. The material sequenced was PBMCs. CDR3 residues: CASSSRTSGRADTQYF. DNA for the CDR3: TGTGCCAGCAGCTCCCGGACTAGCGGGAGGGCAGATACGCAGTATTTT.